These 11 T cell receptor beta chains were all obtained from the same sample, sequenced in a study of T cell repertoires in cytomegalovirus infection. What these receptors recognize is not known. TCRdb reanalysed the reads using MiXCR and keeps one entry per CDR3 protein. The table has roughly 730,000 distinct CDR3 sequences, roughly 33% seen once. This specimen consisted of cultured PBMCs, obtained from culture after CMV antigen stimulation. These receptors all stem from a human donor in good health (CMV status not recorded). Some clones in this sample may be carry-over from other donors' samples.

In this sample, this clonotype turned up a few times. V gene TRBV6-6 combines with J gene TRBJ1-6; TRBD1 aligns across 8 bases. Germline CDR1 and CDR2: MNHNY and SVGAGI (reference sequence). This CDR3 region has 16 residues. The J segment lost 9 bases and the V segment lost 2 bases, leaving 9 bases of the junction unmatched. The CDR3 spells CASSYTGQGSSSPLHF. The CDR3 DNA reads TGTGCCAGCAGTTACACCGGACAGGGCAGTAGTTCACCCCTCCACTTT.

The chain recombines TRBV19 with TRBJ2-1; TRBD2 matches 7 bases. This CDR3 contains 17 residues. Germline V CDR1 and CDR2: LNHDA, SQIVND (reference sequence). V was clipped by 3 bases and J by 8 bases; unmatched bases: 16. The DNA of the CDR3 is TGTGCCAGTAGTATGGGGAGGCGGGCTAGCGGTTTGGATGAGCAGTTCTTC. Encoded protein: CASSMGRRASGLDEQFF. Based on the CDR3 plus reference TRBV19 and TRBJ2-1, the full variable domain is DGGITQSPKYLFRKEGQNVTLSCEQNLNHDAMYWYRQDPGQGLRLIYYSQIVNDFQKGDIAEGYSVSREKKESFPLTVTSAQKNPTAFYLCASSMGRRASGLDEQFFGPGTRLTVL.

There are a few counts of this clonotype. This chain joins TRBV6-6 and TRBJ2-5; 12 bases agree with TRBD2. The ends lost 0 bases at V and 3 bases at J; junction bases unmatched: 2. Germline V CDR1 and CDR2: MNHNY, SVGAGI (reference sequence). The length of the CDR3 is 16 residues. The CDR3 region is CASSYSASGGEETQYF. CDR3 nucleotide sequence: TGTGCCAGCAGTTACTCGGCTAGCGGGGGGGAAGAGACCCAGTACTTC.

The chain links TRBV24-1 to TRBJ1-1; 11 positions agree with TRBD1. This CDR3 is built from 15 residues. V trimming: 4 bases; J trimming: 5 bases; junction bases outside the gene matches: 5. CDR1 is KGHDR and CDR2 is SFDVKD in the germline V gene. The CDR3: CATSEAGTGGTEAFF. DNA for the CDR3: TGTGCCACCAGTGAGGCCGGGACAGGGGGGACTGAAGCTTTCTTT.

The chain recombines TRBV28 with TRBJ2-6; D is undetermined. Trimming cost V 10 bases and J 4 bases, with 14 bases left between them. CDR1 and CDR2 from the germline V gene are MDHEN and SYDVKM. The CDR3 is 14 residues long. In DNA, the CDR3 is TGTGCCACCCATGGGGTCTTGGGGGCCAACGTCCTGACTTTC. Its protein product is CATHGVLGANVLTF.

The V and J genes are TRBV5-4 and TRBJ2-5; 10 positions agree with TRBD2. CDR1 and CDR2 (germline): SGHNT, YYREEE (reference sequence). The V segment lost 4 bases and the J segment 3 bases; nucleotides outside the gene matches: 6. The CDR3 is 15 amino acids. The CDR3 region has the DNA TGTGCCAGCAGCCCAAGCGGGGGGGCTGAAGAGACCCAGTACTTC. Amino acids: CASSPSGGAEETQYF.

CDR3 coding DNA: TGTGCCACACAGGGGGAAAACACAGATACGCAGTATTTT. Its translation is CATQGENTDTQYF. The chain combines TRBV2 with TRBJ2-3, with 8 positions matching TRBD1. The ends lost 10 bases at V and 2 bases at J; junction bases unmatched: 5. The germline V gene has CDR1 SNHLY and CDR2 FYNNEI. This CDR3 comprises 13 residues.

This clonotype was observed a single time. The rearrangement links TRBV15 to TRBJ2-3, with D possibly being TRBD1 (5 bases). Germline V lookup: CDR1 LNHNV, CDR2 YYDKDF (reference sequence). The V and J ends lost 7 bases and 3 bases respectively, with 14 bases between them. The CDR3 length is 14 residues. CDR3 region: CATIYPPGTDTQYF. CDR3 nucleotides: TGTGCCACCATCTACCCCCCAGGGACAGATACGCAGTATTTT.

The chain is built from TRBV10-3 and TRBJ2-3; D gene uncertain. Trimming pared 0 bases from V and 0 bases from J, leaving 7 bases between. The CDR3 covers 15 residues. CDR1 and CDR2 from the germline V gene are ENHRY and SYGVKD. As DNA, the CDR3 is TGTGCCATCAGTGAGTCTCGACCGAGCACAGATACGCAGTATTTT. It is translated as CAISESRPSTDTQYF.

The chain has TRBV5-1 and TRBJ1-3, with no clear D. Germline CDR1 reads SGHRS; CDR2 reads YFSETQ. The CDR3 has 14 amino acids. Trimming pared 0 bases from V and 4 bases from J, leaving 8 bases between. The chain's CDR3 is CASSLDSEGNTIYF. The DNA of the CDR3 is TGCGCCAGCAGCTTGGACAGCGAAGGAAACACCATATATTTT.

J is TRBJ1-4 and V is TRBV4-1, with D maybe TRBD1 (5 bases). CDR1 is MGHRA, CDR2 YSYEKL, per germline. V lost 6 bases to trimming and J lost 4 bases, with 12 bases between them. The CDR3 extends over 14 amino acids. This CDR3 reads CASSYPGSNEKLFF. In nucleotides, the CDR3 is TGCGCCAGCAGTTACCCAGGGAGTAATGAAAAACTGTTTTTT.